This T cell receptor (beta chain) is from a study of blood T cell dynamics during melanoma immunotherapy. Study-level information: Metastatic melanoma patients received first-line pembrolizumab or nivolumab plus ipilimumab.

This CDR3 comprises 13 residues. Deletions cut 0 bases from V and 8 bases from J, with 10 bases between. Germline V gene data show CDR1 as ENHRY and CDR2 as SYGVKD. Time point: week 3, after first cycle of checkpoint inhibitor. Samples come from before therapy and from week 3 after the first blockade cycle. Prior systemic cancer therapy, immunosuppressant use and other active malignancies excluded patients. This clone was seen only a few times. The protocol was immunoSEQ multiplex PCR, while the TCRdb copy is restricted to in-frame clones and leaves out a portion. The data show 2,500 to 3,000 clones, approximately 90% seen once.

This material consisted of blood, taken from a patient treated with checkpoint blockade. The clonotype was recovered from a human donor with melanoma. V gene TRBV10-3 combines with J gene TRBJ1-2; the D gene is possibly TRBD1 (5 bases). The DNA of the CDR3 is TGTGCCATCAGTGAGTCAGGAGGGGAAGGCTACACCTTC. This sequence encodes CAISESGGEGYTF.